The 6 T cell receptor beta chains reported below all come from one sample, sequenced in a study of blood T cell repertoires in COVID-19. TCRdb's table, derived via immunoSEQ multiplex PCR, lists solely in-frame clones and lacks some. Of 17,000 or so clones in the sample, roughly 88% were seen once. Source material: peripheral blood. Receptors were obtained from a human donor in a cohort sampled during active COVID-19.

The genes are TRBV12-3 or TRBV12-4 and TRBJ2-7; no reliable D call. Trimming took off 5 bases at V and 4 bases at J, with 6 bases between the two ends. CDR3 length equals 11 residues. CDR3 sequence (DNA): TGTGCCAGCAGTACTATATACGAGCAGTACTTC. Protein: CASSTIYEQYF.

In this sample, this clone turned up once. This chain links TRBV7-9 with TRBJ1-5; D is unclear. Germline V lookup: CDR1 SEHNR, CDR2 FQNEAQ (reference sequence). Trimming removed 0 bases from V and 1 base from J, with 4 bases in between. The CDR3 contains 14 residues. The CDR3 nucleotides read TGTGCCAGCAGCTTAGCGCGGAGCAATCAGCCCCAGCATTTT. Protein: CASSLARSNQPQHF.

The chain couples TRBV5-1 to TRBJ1-1; D is uncertain. This CDR3 spans 14 amino acids. Germline V CDR1 and CDR2: SGHRS, YFSETQ. Between the trimmed V and J ends, which lost 1 base and 3 bases, there was a span of 10 bases. The CDR3 DNA is TGCGCCAGCAGCTTGTCAGAGGGTTACACTGAAGCTTTCTTT. It codes for CASSLSEGYTEAFF. The whole variable domain, remainder taken from reference TRBV5-1 and TRBJ1-1, is KAGVTQTPRYLIKTRGQQVTLSCSPISGHRSVSWYQQTPGQGLQFLFEYFSETQRNKGNFPGRFSGRQFSNSRSEMNVSTLELGDSALYLCASSLSEGYTEAFFGQGTRLTVV.

The rearrangement links TRBV29-1 to TRBJ1-4; D is uncertain. Germline V lookup: CDR1 SQVTM, CDR2 ANQGSEA. This CDR3 contains 13 residues. Trimming cost V 4 bases and J 0 bases, with 6 bases left between them. CDR3 DNA sequence: TGCAGCGTTGCGGGAACAACTAATGAAAAACTGTTTTTT. It specifies CSVAGTTNEKLFF.

The chain carries TRBV5-1 and TRBJ2-2, with 7 positions matching TRBD1. With V trimmed by 0 bases and J by 4 bases, 3 bases remained unmatched. Germline V lookup: CDR1 SGHRS, CDR2 YFSETQ. The CDR3 spans 15 residues. The CDR3 sequence is CASSLGTGGTGELFF. CDR3 nucleotide sequence: TGCGCCAGCAGCTTGGGGACAGGCGGCACCGGGGAGCTGTTTTTT.

The chain employs TRBV12-3 or TRBV12-4 and TRBJ1-2, with D perhaps matching TRBD1 (6 bases). V lost 5 bases and J 7 bases, leaving 14 bases between the germline ends. The CDR3 runs to 13 residues. DNA of the CDR3: TGTGCCAGCAGTCAGAGGGGGGGAAGTGGCTACACCTTC. Residues: CASSQRGGSGYTF.